Following are 2 T cell receptor beta chains from one sample sequenced in a study of cytomegalovirus exposure and HLA in healthy donors. PCR used 60 Vbeta primers and 13 Jbeta primers. TCRdb keeps only in-frame clones here, not all; method: immunoSEQ multiplex PCR. This table has about 140,000 clones, around 80% appearing once. The sequencing input was PBMCs. Source of these receptors: a man aged 25 to 40 in good health.

This clone has more than one count but fewer than ten. An end of the junction does not agree with germline; a read error may underlie this. This chain links TRBV7-9 with TRBJ1-2; D is ambiguous. This CDR3 spans 15 amino acids. Germline V gene lookup returns CDR1 SEHNR and CDR2 FQNEAQ (reference sequence). CDR3 sequence (DNA): TGTTCCAGCAGCTTCAGTACCGTCCCCATCTATGGCTACACCTTC. Translating it yields CSSSFSTVPIYGYTF.

The CDR3 protein is CARGGQGDEQYF. In DNA form, the CDR3 reads TGTGCCAGGGGGGGACAGGGGGACGAGCAGTACTTC. V usage is TRBV2 and J usage is TRBJ2-7; 11 nucleotides align to TRBD1. V lost 9 bases and J lost 5; bases outside the gene matches: 3. The CDR3 length is 12 residues. Germline CDR1 reads SNHLY; CDR2 reads FYNNEI. Drawing the rest from reference TRBV2 and TRBJ2-7, the complete variable domain is EPEVTQTPSHQVTQMGQEVILRCVPISNHLYFYWYRQILGQKVEFLVSFYNNEISEKSEIFDDQFSVERPDGSNFTLKIRSTKLEDSAMYFCARGGQGDEQYFGPGTRLTVT.